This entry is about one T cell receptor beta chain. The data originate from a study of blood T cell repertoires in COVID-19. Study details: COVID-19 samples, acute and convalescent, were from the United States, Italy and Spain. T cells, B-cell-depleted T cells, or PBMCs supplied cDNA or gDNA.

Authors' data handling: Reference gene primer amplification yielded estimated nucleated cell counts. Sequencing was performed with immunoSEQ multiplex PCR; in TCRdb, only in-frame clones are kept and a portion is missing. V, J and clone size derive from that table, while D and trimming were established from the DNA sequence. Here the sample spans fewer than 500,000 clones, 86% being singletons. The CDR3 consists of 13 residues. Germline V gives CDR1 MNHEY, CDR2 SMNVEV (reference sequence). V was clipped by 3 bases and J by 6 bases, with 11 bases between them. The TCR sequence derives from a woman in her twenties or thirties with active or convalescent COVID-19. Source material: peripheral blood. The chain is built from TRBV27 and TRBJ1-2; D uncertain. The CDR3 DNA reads TGTGCCAGCAGTTTTTTTGGCGGAGATGGCTACACCTTC. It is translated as CASSFFGGDGYTF.